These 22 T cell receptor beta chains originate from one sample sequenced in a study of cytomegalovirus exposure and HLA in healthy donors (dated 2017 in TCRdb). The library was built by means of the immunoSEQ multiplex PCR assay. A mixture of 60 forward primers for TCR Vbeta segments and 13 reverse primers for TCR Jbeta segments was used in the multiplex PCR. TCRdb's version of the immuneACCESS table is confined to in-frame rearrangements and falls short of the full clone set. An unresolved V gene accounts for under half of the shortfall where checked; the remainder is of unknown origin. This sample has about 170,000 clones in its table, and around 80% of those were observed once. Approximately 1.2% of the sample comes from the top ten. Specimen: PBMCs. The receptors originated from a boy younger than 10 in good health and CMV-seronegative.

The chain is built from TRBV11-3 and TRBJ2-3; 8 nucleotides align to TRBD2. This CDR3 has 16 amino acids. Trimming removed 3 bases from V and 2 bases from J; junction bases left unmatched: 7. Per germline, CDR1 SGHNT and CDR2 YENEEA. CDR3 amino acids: CASSFGRVGTTDTQYF. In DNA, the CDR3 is TGTGCCAGCAGCTTCGGGAGGGTTGGGACCACAGATACGCAGTATTTT.

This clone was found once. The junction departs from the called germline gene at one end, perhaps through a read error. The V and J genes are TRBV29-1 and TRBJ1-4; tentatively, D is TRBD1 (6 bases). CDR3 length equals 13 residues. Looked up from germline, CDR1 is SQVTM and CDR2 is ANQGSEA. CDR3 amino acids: CSVLGGTNEKLFF. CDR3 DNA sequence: TGCAGCGTGCTAGGGGGGACTAACGAAAAACTGTTTTTT.

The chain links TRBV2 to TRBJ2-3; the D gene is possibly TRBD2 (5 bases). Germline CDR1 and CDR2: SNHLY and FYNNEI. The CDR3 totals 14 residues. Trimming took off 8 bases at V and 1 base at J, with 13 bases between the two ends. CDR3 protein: CASFPGLGTDTQYF. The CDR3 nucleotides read TGTGCCAGCTTTCCGGGGTTGGGCACAGATACGCAGTATTTT.

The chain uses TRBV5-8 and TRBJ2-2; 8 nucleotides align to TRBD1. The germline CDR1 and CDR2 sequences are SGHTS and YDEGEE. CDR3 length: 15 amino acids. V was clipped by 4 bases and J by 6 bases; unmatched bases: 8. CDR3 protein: CASSTTGANSGELFF. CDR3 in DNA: TGTGCCAGCAGCACGACAGGGGCGAATTCCGGGGAGCTGTTTTTT.

DNA of the CDR3: TGTGCCAGCAGCACGCTAGCGGGAGGGCGGGGGAATGAGCAGTTCTTC. This sequence encodes CASSTLAGGRGNEQFF. This rearrangement joins TRBV7-6 to TRBJ2-1; 12 nucleotides align to TRBD2. Per the germline V gene, CDR1 is SGHVS and CDR2 is FNYEAQ. Unmatched junction bases numbered 9, after V lost 5 bases and J lost 7 bases. The CDR3 is 16 residues long.

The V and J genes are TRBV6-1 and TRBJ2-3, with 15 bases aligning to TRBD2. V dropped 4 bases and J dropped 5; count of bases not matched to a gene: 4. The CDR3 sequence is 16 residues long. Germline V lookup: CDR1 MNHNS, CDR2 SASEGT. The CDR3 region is CASSVTGLAGGDTQYF. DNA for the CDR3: TGTGCCAGCAGTGTCACGGGACTAGCGGGGGGAGATACGCAGTATTTT.

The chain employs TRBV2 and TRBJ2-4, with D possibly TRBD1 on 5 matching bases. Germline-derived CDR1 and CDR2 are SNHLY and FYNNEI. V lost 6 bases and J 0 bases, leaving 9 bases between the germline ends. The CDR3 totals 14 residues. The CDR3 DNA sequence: TGTGCCAGCAGCGACAGACCAGCCAAAAACATTCAGTACTTC. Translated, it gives CASSDRPAKNIQYF.

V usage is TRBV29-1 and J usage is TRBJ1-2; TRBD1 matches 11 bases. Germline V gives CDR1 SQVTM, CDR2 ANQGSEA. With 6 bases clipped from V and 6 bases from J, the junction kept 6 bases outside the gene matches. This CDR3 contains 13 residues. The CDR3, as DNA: TGCAGCGTCCCGGGACAGGGGGTCGATGGCTACACCTTC. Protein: CSVPGQGVDGYTF. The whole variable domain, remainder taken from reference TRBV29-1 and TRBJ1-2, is SAVISQKPSRDICQRGTSLTIQCQVDSQVTMMFWYRQQPGQSLTLIATANQGSEATYESGFVIDKFPISRPNLTFSTLTVSNMSPEDSSIYLCSVPGQGVDGYTFGSGTRLTVV.

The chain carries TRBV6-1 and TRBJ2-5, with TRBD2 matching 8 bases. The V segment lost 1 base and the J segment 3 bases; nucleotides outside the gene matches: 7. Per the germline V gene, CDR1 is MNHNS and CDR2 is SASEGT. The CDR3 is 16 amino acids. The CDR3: CASSEEASGFKETQYF. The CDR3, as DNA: TGTGCCAGCAGTGAAGAGGCTAGCGGGTTTAAAGAGACCCAGTACTTC.

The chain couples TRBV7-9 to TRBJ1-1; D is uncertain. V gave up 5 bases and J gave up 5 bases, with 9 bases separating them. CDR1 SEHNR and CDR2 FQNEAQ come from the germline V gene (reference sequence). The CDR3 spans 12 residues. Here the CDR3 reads CASSPPQTEAFF. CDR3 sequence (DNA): TGTGCCAGCAGCCCCCCCCAAACTGAAGCTTTCTTT.

This CDR3 is CATSRDQYPRTEAFF. The CDR3 DNA follows: TGTGCCACCAGCAGAGATCAATACCCTAGAACTGAAGCTTTCTTT. The rearrangement joins TRBV15 to TRBJ1-1; D is ambiguous. The germline V and J ends were trimmed by 0 bases and 5 bases, with 13 bases remaining between them. The CDR3 runs 15 residues. Germline loops: CDR1 LNHNV, CDR2 YYDKDF (reference sequence).

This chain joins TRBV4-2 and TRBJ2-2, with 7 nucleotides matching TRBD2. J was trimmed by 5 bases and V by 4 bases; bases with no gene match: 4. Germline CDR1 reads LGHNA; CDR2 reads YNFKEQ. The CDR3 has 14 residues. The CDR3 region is CASSRTSDTGELFF. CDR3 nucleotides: TGTGCCAGCAGCCGTACTAGCGATACCGGGGAGCTGTTTTTT.

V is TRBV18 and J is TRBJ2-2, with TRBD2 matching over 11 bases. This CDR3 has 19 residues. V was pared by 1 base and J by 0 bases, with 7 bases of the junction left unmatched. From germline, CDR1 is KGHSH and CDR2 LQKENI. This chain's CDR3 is CASSPQKGTSGANTGELFF. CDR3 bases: TGTGCCAGCTCACCACAGAAAGGGACTAGCGGAGCGAACACCGGGGAGCTGTTTTTT.

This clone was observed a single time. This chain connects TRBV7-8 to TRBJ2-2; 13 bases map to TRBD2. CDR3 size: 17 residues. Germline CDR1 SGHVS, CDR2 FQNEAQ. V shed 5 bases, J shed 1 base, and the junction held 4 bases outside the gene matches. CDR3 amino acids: CASSGRLAGGNTGELFF. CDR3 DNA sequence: TGTGCCAGCAGCGGCCGACTAGCGGGAGGGAACACCGGGGAGCTGTTTTTT.

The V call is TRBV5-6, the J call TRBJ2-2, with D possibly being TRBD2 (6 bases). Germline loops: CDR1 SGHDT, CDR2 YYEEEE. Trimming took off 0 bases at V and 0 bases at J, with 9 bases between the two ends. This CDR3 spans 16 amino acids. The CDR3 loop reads CASSLAGRTNTGELFF. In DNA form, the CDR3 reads TGTGCCAGCAGCTTGGCAGGGAGGACGAACACCGGGGAGCTGTTTTTT. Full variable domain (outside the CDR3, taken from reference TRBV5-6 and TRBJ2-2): DAGVTQSPTHLIKTRGQQVTLRCSPKSGHDTVSWYQQALGQGPQFIFQYYEEEERQRGNFPDRFSGHQFPNYSSELNVNALLLGDSALYLCASSLAGRTNTGELFFGEGSRLTVL.

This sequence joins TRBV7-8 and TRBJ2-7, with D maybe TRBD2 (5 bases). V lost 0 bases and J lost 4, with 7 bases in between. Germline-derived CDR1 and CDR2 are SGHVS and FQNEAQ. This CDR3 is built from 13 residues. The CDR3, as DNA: TGTGCCAGCAGCTTAGCCGGGGTATACGAGCAGTACGTC. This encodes CASSLAGVYEQYV.

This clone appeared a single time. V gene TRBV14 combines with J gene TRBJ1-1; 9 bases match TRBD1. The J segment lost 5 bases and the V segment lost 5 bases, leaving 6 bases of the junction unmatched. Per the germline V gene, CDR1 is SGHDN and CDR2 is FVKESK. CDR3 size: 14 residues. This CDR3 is CASSKNRGLTEAFF. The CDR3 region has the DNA TGTGCCAGCAGCAAAAACAGGGGGCTTACTGAAGCTTTCTTT.

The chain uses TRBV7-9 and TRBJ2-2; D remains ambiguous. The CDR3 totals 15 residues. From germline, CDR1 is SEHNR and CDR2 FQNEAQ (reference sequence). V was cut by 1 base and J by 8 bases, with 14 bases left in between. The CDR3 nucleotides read TGTGCCAGCAGCTTAGGTCCTGAAACACCGGGGGAGCTGTTTTTT. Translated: CASSLGPETPGELFF.

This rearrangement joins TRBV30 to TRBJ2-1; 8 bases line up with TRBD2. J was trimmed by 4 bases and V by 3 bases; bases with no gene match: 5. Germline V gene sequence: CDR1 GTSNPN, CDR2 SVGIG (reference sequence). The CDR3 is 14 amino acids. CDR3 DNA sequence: TGTGCCTGGAGGGGGACTAGGGGTTACAATGAGCAGTTCTTC. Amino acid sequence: CAWRGTRGYNEQFF.

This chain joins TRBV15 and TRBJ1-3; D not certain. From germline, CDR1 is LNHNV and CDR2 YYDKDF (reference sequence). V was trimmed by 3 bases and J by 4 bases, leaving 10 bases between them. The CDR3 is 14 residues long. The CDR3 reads CATSRSNQGNTIYF. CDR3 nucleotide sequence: TGTGCCACCAGCAGGTCAAATCAGGGAAACACCATATATTTT.

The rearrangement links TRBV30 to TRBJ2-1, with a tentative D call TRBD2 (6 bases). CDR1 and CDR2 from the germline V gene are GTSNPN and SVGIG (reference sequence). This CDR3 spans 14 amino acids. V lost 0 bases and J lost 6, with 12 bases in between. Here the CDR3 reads CAWSVQAGPNEQFF. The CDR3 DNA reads TGTGCCTGGAGTGTACAGGCGGGACCCAATGAGCAGTTCTTC.

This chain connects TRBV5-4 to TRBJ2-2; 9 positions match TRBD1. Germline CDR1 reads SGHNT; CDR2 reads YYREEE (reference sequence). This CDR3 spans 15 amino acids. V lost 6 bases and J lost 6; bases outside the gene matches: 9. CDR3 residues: CASMRGRTGAGELFF. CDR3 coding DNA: TGTGCCAGCATGAGGGGCCGGACAGGGGCCGGGGAGCTGTTTTTT.